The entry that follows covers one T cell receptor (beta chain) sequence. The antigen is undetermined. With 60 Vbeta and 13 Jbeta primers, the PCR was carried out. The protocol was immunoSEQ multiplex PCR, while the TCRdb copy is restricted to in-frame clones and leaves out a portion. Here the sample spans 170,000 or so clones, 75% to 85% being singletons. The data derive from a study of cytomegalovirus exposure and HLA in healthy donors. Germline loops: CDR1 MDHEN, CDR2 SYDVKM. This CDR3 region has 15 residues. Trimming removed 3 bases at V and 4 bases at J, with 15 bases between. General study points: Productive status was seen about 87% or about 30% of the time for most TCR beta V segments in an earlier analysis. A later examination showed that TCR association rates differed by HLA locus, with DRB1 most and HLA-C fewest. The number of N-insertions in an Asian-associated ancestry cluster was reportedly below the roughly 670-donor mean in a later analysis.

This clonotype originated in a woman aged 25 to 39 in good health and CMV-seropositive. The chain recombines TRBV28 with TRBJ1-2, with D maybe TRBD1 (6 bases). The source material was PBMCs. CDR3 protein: CASSFSTGYSYGYTF. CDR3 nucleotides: TGTGCCAGCAGTTTTAGTACAGGGTACAGCTATGGCTACACCTTC.